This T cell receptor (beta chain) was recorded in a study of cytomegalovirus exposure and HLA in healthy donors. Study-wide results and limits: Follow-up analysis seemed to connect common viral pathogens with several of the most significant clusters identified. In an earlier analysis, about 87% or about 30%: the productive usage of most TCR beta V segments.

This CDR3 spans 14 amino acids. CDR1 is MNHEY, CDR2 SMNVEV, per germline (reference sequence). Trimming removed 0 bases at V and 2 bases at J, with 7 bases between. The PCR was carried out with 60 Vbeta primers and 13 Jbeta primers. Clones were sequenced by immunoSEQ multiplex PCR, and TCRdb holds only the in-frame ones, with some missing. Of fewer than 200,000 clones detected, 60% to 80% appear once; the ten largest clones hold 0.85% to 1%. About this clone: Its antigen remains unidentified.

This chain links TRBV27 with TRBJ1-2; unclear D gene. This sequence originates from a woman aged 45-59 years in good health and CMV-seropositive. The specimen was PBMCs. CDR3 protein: CASSLSAGNYGYTF. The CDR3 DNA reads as TGTGCCAGCAGTTTATCGGCGGGCAACTATGGCTACACCTTC.